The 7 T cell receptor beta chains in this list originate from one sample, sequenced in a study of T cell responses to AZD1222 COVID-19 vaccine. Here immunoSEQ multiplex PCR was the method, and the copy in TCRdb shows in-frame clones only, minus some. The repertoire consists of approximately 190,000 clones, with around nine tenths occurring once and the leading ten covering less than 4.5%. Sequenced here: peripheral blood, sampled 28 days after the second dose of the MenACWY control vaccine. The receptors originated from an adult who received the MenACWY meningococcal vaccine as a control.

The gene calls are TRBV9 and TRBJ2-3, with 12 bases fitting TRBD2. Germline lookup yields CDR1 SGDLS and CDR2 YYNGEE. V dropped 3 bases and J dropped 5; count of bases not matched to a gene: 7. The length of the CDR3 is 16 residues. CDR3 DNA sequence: TGTGCCAGCAGCGAAGCTAGCGGGAGGGCGCAAGATACGCAGTATTTT. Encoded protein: CASSEASGRAQDTQYF.

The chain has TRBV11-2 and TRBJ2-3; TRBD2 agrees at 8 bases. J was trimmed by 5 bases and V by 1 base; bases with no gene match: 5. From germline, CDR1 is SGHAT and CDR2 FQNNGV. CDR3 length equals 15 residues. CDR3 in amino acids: CASSLALGGVDTQYF. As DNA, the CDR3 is TGTGCCAGCAGCTTAGCGCTCGGGGGGGTAGATACGCAGTATTTT. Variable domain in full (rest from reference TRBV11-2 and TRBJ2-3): EAGVAQSPRYKIIEKRQSVAFWCNPISGHATLYWYQQILGQGPKLLIQFQNNGVVDDSQLPKDRFSAERLKGVDSTLKIQPAKLEDSAVYLCASSLALGGVDTQYFGPGTRLTVL.

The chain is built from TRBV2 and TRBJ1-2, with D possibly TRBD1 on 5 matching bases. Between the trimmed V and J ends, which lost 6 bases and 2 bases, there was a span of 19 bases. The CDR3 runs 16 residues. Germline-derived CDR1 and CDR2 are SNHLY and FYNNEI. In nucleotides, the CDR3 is TGTGCCAGCAGGGACACAGAGGGGCGCGAAAACTATGGCTACACCTTC. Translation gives CASRDTEGRENYGYTF. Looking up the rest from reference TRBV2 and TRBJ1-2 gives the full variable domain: EPEVTQTPSHQVTQMGQEVILRCVPISNHLYFYWYRQILGQKVEFLVSFYNNEISEKSEIFDDQFSVERPDGSNFTLKIRSTKLEDSAMYFCASRDTEGRENYGYTFGSGTRLTVV.

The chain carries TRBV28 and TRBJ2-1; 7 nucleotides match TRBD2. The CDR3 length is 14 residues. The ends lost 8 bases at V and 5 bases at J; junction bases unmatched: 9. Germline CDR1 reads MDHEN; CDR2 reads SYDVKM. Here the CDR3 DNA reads TGTGCCAGCCGGGGGAGGGGCGAAAACAATGAGCAGTTCTTC. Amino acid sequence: CASRGRGENNEQFF.

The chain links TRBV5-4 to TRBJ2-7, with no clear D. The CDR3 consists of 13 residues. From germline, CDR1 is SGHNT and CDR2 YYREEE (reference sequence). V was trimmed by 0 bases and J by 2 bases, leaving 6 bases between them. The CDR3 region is CASSLVQTYEQYF. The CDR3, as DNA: TGTGCCAGCAGCTTGGTTCAGACCTACGAGCAGTACTTC.

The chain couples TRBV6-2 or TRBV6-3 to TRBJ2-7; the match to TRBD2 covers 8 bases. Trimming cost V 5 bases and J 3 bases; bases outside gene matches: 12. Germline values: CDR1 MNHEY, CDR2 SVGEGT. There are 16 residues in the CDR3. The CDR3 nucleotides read TGTGCCAGCAGTCAACGGGGGGGAGGGCCTAACTACGAGCAGTACTTC. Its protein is CASSQRGGGPNYEQYF.

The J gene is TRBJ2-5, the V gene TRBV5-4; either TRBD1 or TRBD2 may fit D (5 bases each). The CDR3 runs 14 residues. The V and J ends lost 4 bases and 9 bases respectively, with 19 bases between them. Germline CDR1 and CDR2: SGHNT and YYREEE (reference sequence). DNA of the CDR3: TGTGCCAGCAGCCGGGACCTCCGGGGTCAAGCCCAGTACTTC. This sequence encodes CASSRDLRGQAQYF.